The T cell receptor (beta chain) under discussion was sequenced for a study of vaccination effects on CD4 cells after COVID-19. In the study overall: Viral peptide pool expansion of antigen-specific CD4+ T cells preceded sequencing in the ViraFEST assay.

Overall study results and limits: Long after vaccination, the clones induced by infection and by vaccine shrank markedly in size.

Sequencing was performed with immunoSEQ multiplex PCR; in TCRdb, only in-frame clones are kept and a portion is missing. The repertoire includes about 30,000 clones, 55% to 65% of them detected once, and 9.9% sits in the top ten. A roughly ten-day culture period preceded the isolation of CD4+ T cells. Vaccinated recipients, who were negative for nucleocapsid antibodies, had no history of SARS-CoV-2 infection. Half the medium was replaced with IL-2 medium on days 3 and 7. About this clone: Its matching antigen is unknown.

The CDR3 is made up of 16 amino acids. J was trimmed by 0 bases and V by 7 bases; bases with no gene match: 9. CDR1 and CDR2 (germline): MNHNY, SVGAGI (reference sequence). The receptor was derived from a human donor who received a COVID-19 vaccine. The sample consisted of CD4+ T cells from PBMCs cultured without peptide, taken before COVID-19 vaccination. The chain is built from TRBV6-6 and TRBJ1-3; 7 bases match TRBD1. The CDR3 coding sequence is TGTGCCAGCACTTTAGACAGGGTGCCCTCTGGAAACACCATATATTTT. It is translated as CASTLDRVPSGNTIYF.